These T cell receptor beta chains were read from a single sample in a study of cytomegalovirus exposure and HLA in healthy donors. Produced via immunoSEQ multiplex PCR; TCRdb's table is partial and in-frame only. The sample lists around 210,000 clones, over 75% occurring once. The sample consisted of PBMCs. The receptors stem from a boy younger than 18 in good health and CMV-seronegative. Each CDR3 is given with its conserved first and last residue. The order of the fields is V gene, D gene, clone size, J gene, CDR3 DNA, CDR3 protein. D genes are given only for firm matches. The size entry is marked missing in some rows and otherwise reads once, few, many or a size class.

V gene: TRBV19
D gene: TRBD1
clone size: .
J gene: TRBJ2-5
CDR3 DNA: TGTGCCAGTAGCACGGCCACCGGGACAGGGCTGACCCAGTACTTC
CDR3 protein: CASSTATGTGLTQYF

V gene: TRBV29-1
D gene: TRBD2
clone size: .
J gene: TRBJ2-3
CDR3 DNA: TGCAGCGTTGCTAGGACTAGCGGGGGGACAGATACGCAGTATTTT
CDR3 protein: CSVARTSGGTDTQYF

V gene: TRBV4-1
D gene: .
clone size: .
J gene: TRBJ2-1
CDR3 DNA: TGCGCCAGCAGCCCACGTAGCTCCTACAATGAGCAGTTCTTC
CDR3 protein: CASSPRSSYNEQFF

V gene: TRBV6-1
D gene: TRBD2
clone size: .
J gene: TRBJ2-1
CDR3 DNA: TGTGCCAGCAGTGTAGCGGGAGGGGTGGATGAGCAGTTCTTC
CDR3 protein: CASSVAGGVDEQFF

V gene: TRBV11-2
D gene: .
clone size: .
J gene: TRBJ2-1
CDR3 DNA: TGTGCCAGCAGCTCCCTTGACGGAGGGGTGGGGCAGTTCTTC
CDR3 protein: CASSSLDGGVGQFF

V gene: TRBV9
D gene: TRBD2
clone size: once
J gene: TRBJ2-7
CDR3 DNA: TGTGCCAGCAGCGTAGTCCCGGGGGGTCTCTACGAGCAGTACTTC
CDR3 protein: CASSVVPGGLYEQYF

V gene: TRBV7-6
D gene: .
clone size: .
J gene: TRBJ1-5
CDR3 DNA: TGTGCCAGCAGCTTGGCAGACAATCAGCCCCAGCATTTT
CDR3 protein: CASSLADNQPQHF

V gene: TRBV5-1
D gene: .
clone size: few
J gene: TRBJ2-7
CDR3 DNA: TGCGCCAGCAGCTCGGGTACGGGGGGCGGCTACGAGCAGTACTTC
CDR3 protein: CASSSGTGGGYEQYF

V gene: TRBV19
D gene: .
clone size: .
J gene: TRBJ1-5
CDR3 DNA: TGTGCCAGTAGCGATCCACGATCAGGGGTCCATCAGCCCCAGCATTTT
CDR3 protein: CASSDPRSGVHQPQHF

V gene: TRBV7-6
D gene: .
clone size: .
J gene: TRBJ1-1
CDR3 DNA: TGTGCCAGCATCAGGGGCACTGAAGCTTTCTTT
CDR3 protein: CASIRGTEAFF

V gene: TRBV9
D gene: .
clone size: .
J gene: TRBJ2-4
CDR3 DNA: TGTGCCAGCAGCAAAACAGGGCGGGCCAAAAACATTCAGTACTTC
CDR3 protein: CASSKTGRAKNIQYF

V gene: TRBV11-3
D gene: TRBD1
clone size: .
J gene: TRBJ1-1
CDR3 DNA: TGTGCCAGCAGCTCAAGACAGGGGTATAGTGAAGCTTTCTTT
CDR3 protein: CASSSRQGYSEAFF

V gene: TRBV5-8
D gene: .
clone size: .
J gene: TRBJ1-2
CDR3 DNA: TGTGCCAGCAGCTTATCAAGAGGTAGTCTGGACTATGGCTACACCTTC
CDR3 protein: CASSLSRGSLDYGYTF

V gene: TRBV5-6
D gene: TRBD2
clone size: once
J gene: TRBJ2-3
CDR3 DNA: TGTGCCAGCAGCGGAAGACTAGCGGGAGGAGATACGCAGTATTTT
CDR3 protein: CASSGRLAGGDTQYF

V gene: TRBV27
D gene: .
clone size: .
J gene: TRBJ1-4
CDR3 DNA: TGTGCCAGCAGTTTGTACAGCCCGAATGAAAAACTGTTTTTT
CDR3 protein: CASSLYSPNEKLFF

V gene: TRBV28
D gene: TRBD2
clone size: .
J gene: TRBJ2-2
CDR3 DNA: TGTGCCAGCAGTTTATCAGGACTAGCGGTGAAATCGGGGGAGCTGTTTTTT
CDR3 protein: CASSLSGLAVKSGELFF

V gene: TRBV2
D gene: TRBD1
clone size: .
J gene: TRBJ1-4
CDR3 DNA: TGTGCCAGCAGGCGACAGGGTGCAACTAATGAAAAACTGTTTTTT
CDR3 protein: CASRRQGATNEKLFF

V gene: TRBV18
D gene: TRBD2
clone size: .
J gene: TRBJ2-7
CDR3 DNA: TGTGCCAGCTCACTCCAGACTAGCGGCTCCTACGAGCAGTACTTC
CDR3 protein: CASSLQTSGSYEQYF

V gene: TRBV5-5
D gene: .
clone size: .
J gene: TRBJ2-7
CDR3 DNA: TGTGCCAGCAGCTTGGATAGGCTAGGTAGCTACGAGCAGTACTTC
CDR3 protein: CASSLDRLGSYEQYF

V gene: TRBV6-5
D gene: TRBD2
clone size: .
J gene: TRBJ2-1
CDR3 DNA: TGTGCCAGCTCCAGACCGGGACTAGTTAAGGGTGAGCAGTTCTTC
CDR3 protein: CASSRPGLVKGEQFF

V gene: TRBV11-2
D gene: TRBD1
clone size: .
J gene: TRBJ1-5
CDR3 DNA: TGTGCCAGCAGCCCGACAGGGGGCGATCAGCCCCAGCATTTT
CDR3 protein: CASSPTGGDQPQHF

V gene: TRBV6-5
D gene: .
clone size: .
J gene: TRBJ2-5
CDR3 DNA: TGTGCCAGCAAGGAAGGGGCAGAGACCCAGTACTTC
CDR3 protein: CASKEGAETQYF

V gene: TRBV30
D gene: .
clone size: .
J gene: TRBJ2-7
CDR3 DNA: TGTGCCTGGAGTTCCCGCTACGAGCAGTACTTC
CDR3 protein: CAWSSRYEQYF

V gene: TRBV14
D gene: TRBD1
clone size: .
J gene: TRBJ1-4
CDR3 DNA: TGTGCCAGCAGCCTAGCCGGGGACAGCCTAAATGAAAAACTGTTTTTT
CDR3 protein: CASSLAGDSLNEKLFF

V gene: TRBV6-1
D gene: TRBD2
clone size: .
J gene: TRBJ2-1
CDR3 DNA: TGTGCCAGCAGTGGTCTAGCGGGCTACAATGAGCAGTTCTTC
CDR3 protein: CASSGLAGYNEQFF

V gene: TRBV27
D gene: TRBD1
clone size: .
J gene: TRBJ1-5
CDR3 DNA: TGTGCCAGCAGTTGGACAGGGAATCAGCCCCAGCATTTT
CDR3 protein: CASSWTGNQPQHF

V gene: TRBV14
D gene: TRBD2
clone size: .
J gene: TRBJ2-1
CDR3 DNA: TGTGCCAGCAGCCAAGATTTTTTAGCGGGGTACTACAATGAGCAGTTCTTC
CDR3 protein: CASSQDFLAGYYNEQFF

V gene: TRBV5-4
D gene: TRBD1
clone size: .
J gene: TRBJ1-2
CDR3 DNA: TGTGCCAGCAGTCACGACAGGGGGCGCTCCCAGTTAAGAGGCTACACCTTC
CDR3 protein: CASSHDRGRSQLRGYTF

V gene: TRBV5-6
D gene: TRBD2
clone size: once
J gene: TRBJ2-1
CDR3 DNA: TGTGCCAGCAGCCCGGGACTAGCGTGGAATGAGCAGTTCTTC
CDR3 protein: CASSPGLAWNEQFF

V gene: TRBV6-1
D gene: .
clone size: .
J gene: TRBJ2-2
CDR3 DNA: TGTGCCAGCAGTGTGATGCGAGCGAACACCGGGGAGCTGTTTTTT
CDR3 protein: CASSVMRANTGELFF

V gene: TRBV14
D gene: .
clone size: .
J gene: TRBJ1-2
CDR3 DNA: TGTGCCAGCAGCCAGGCAGGTCTATATGGCTACACCTTC
CDR3 protein: CASSQAGLYGYTF

V gene: TRBV5-1
D gene: TRBD2
clone size: .
J gene: TRBJ2-2
CDR3 DNA: TGCGCCAGCAGCTTGGGTGTGGGCCGACTAGCGACGTCGGGGGAGCTGTTTTTT
CDR3 protein: CASSLGVGRLATSGELFF

V gene: TRBV5-1
D gene: TRBD1
clone size: .
J gene: TRBJ2-1
CDR3 DNA: TGCGCCAGCAGCTTGGATGGGACAGTCTACAATGAGCAGTTCTTC
CDR3 protein: CASSLDGTVYNEQFF

V gene: TRBV6-9
D gene: .
clone size: .
J gene: TRBJ1-5
CDR3 DNA: TGTGCCAGCAGTTATAGCGTCAATCAGCCCCAGCATTTT
CDR3 protein: CASSYSVNQPQHF

V gene: TRBV5-4
D gene: .
clone size: .
J gene: TRBJ2-7
CDR3 DNA: TGTGCCAGCAGCCCGTCGAGTCTACAGGGCGAGCAGTACTTC
CDR3 protein: CASSPSSLQGEQYF

V gene: TRBV11-2
D gene: .
clone size: .
J gene: TRBJ1-1
CDR3 DNA: TGTGCCAGCAGCTTAGATCTGGGGAGAGCTGAAGCTTTCTTT
CDR3 protein: CASSLDLGRAEAFF

V gene: TRBV30
D gene: .
clone size: .
J gene: TRBJ1-2
CDR3 DNA: TGTGCCTGGAGTGTAGGAGGGGGGGCCTATGGCTACACCTTC
CDR3 protein: CAWSVGGGAYGYTF

V gene: TRBV27
D gene: .
clone size: .
J gene: TRBJ2-6
CDR3 DNA: TGTGCCAGCAGTTCCTACTCTGGGGCCAACGTCCTGACTTTC
CDR3 protein: CASSSYSGANVLTF

V gene: TRBV30
D gene: TRBD2
clone size: .
J gene: TRBJ2-7
CDR3 DNA: TGTGCCTGGAGTGTACGCGGGGGATTCTACGAGCAGTACTTC
CDR3 protein: CAWSVRGGFYEQYF

V gene: TRBV15
D gene: TRBD2
clone size: .
J gene: TRBJ2-3
CDR3 DNA: TGTGCCACCAGCAGACCCGGGGGGACCTCAACGCAGTATTTT
CDR3 protein: CATSRPGGTSTQYF

V gene: TRBV6-5
D gene: TRBD2
clone size: .
J gene: TRBJ2-7
CDR3 DNA: TGTGCCAGCAGTGAAACGGGACTAGCCTACGAGCAGTACTTC
CDR3 protein: CASSETGLAYEQYF

V gene: TRBV6-6
D gene: .
clone size: once
J gene: TRBJ2-1
CDR3 DNA: TGTGCCAGCCTGTCAGGGTACTACAATGAGCAGTTCTTC
CDR3 protein: CASLSGYYNEQFF

V gene: TRBV5-1
D gene: TRBD2
clone size: once
J gene: TRBJ2-1
CDR3 DNA: TGCGCCAGCAGTCAACTAGCGGATTCCTACAATGAGCAGTTCTTC
CDR3 protein: CASSQLADSYNEQFF

V gene: TRBV5-1
D gene: .
clone size: .
J gene: TRBJ2-7
CDR3 DNA: TGCGCCAGCAGGTACTCGGGGGACTACGAGCAGTACTTC
CDR3 protein: CASRYSGDYEQYF